At least ten counts were recorded for the clone carrying this TCR beta chain. This record comes from a study of T cells after yellow fever vaccination. Researchers made TCR cDNA using 5'RACE template switching, and this step added a universal primer site and UMIs. TCRdb reprocessed the 5' RACE reads via MiXCR and lists one record per CDR3 protein. The sample has a few hundred thousand distinct CDR3 sequences, around 3.9% seen once; the top ten hold roughly a quarter. The ends lost 1 base at V and 6 bases at J; junction bases unmatched: 6. Per germline, CDR1 ENHRY and CDR2 SYGVKD. The CDR3 spans 16 residues.

The rearrangement uses TRBV10-3 and TRBJ1-6, with 7 bases lining up with TRBD1. This specimen consisted of PBMCs, obtained on the day of the yellow fever booster vaccination. This receptor was identified in a man between 18 and 29 years old who received the YFV17D yellow fever vaccine. CDR3 loop: CAISEFGTATNSPLHF. CDR3 bases: TGTGCCATCAGTGAGTTCGGGACAGCAACTAATTCACCCCTCCACTTT.